Included here is one TCR beta chain sequence, with context. Its antigen is as yet unknown. The sample originates from a study of CD8+ T cells in alopecia areata. About the research overall: The drug, tofacitinib, lasted 6 to 18 months, followed by 6 months off drug. Points from the study as a whole: Higher clonality than in normal scalp was seen in lesional scalp, especially alopecia totalis/universalis. The study also sequences resident alphabeta T cells of normal skin in scalp samples.

Germline V gene lookup returns CDR1 LGHNT and CDR2 FRNRAP. CDR3 size: 10 residues. The V end lost 6 bases, the J end lost 3 bases, and 3 bases lay between the germline ends. Extracted RNA was reverse transcribed into cDNA, the sequencing template. Clones were read by immunoSEQ multiplex PCR, and TCRdb kept only the in-frame ones, dropping some. The profile shows 60,000 to 70,000 clones, 45% to 55% of them singletons. This clonotype originated in a human donor with alopecia areata. The rearrangement uses TRBV12-5 and TRBJ2-7; the D is unclear. This specimen was CD8+ T cells sorted from blood, taken at week 0. The CDR3 DNA reads TGTGCTAGTGGCCTCTACGAGCAGTACTTC. Its translation: CASGLYEQYF.